This passage covers 28 T cell receptor beta chains from one sample sequenced in a study of blood T cell repertoires in COVID-19. This table comes from immunoSEQ multiplex PCR, and its TCRdb copy is limited to in-frame clones, with some not included. The data hold over 200,000 clones, with approximately 90% observed a single time. Sequencing used PBMCs or T cells enriched from blood (not recorded which). All receptors derive from a man between 35 and 55 years old who had recovered from COVID-19.

The J gene is TRBJ1-5, the V gene TRBV5-1; no definite D call. The germline V gene encodes CDR1 SGHRS and CDR2 YFSETQ. This CDR3 comprises 16 residues. V was shortened by 5 bases and J by 3 bases, with 18 bases between the two germline ends. The CDR3 nucleotides are TGCGCCAGCAGTCGGCAGGTTGACCAGGACAATCAGCCCCAGCATTTT. It encodes CASSRQVDQDNQPQHF.

The genes are TRBV5-5 and TRBJ2-7, with D tentatively TRBD1 (5 bases). The CDR3 totals 14 residues. V dropped 0 bases and J dropped 3 bases, with 10 bases sitting between them. The V gene's germline CDR1 is SGHKS and CDR2 YYEKEE (reference sequence). CDR3 region: CASSLAGSHYEQYF. The CDR3 DNA reads as TGTGCCAGCAGCTTGGCAGGGTCCCACTACGAGCAGTACTTC.

This chain connects TRBV5-1 to TRBJ2-1; 9 positions match TRBD1. V was pared by 3 bases and J by 7 bases, with 14 bases of the junction left unmatched. Germline V gene sequence: CDR1 SGHRS, CDR2 YFSETQ. The CDR3 loop spans 17 amino acids. The CDR3 loop reads CASSWGQGRGSKNEQFF. The CDR3 DNA is TGCGCCAGCAGCTGGGGACAGGGCCGGGGGTCCAAAAATGAGCAGTTCTTC.

CDR3: CATSRGLGPYEQYF. The CDR3 DNA is TGTGCCACCAGCAGGGGCCTTGGTCCCTACGAGCAGTACTTC. The chain links TRBV15 to TRBJ2-7; D not certain. This CDR3 is 14 amino acids long. The V end was cut by 3 bases, the J end by 2 bases, with 11 bases between. The germline CDR1 and CDR2 sequences are LNHNV and YYDKDF (reference sequence).

The V gene is TRBV11-2, the J gene TRBJ2-5; 10 positions agree with TRBD1. Germline V lookup: CDR1 SGHAT, CDR2 FQNNGV. This CDR3 spans 14 amino acids. The J segment lost 4 bases and the V segment lost 6 bases, leaving 5 bases of the junction unmatched. CDR3 sequence reads: CASSLTGGVETQYF. CDR3 nucleotide sequence: TGTGCCAGCAGTTTGACAGGGGGCGTAGAGACCCAGTACTTC.

The chain has TRBV25-1 and TRBJ2-7, with 7 bases aligning to TRBD2. V gave up 6 bases and J gave up 5 bases; unmatched junction bases: 7. The germline V gene has CDR1 MGHDK and CDR2 SYGVNS. The CDR3 runs 13 residues. The CDR3 bases are TGTGCCAGCAGATCGACAGCGGGGAACGAGCAGTACTTC. It is translated as CASRSTAGNEQYF.

The chain joins TRBV30 to TRBJ1-4; 9 nucleotides align to TRBD1. CDR3 length: 14 amino acids. V lost 5 bases and J lost 8; bases outside the gene matches: 9. The germline CDR1 and CDR2 sequences are GTSNPN and SVGIG (reference sequence). In DNA form, the CDR3 reads TGTGCCTGGGAACCGGGACAGGGAATAGAAAAACTGTTTTTT. Translating it yields CAWEPGQGIEKLFF.

The genes are TRBV30 and TRBJ2-4; 12 bases line up with TRBD2. Germline-derived CDR1 and CDR2 are GTSNPN and SVGIG (reference sequence). This CDR3 has 13 amino acids. Trimming took 4 bases from V and 5 from J; bases not matched to a gene: 0. The CDR3 sequence is CAWTSGGENIQYF. For the CDR3, the DNA is TGTGCCTGGACTAGCGGGGGGGAAAACATTCAGTACTTC.

This chain connects TRBV7-3 to TRBJ2-3, with D perhaps matching TRBD2 (5 bases). The CDR3 extends over 16 amino acids. Germline V gene lookup returns CDR1 SGHTA and CDR2 FQGTGA. The germline V and J ends were trimmed by 2 bases and 1 base, with 13 bases remaining between them. CDR3 nucleotide sequence: TGTGCCAGCAGCTTAGGGGTTTCAGCGGGCACAGATACGCAGTATTTT. Translation: CASSLGVSAGTDTQYF.

The gene calls are TRBV5-6 and TRBJ2-7; TRBD2 matches at 7 bases. The V and J ends lost 0 bases and 5 bases, in that order; junction bases with no gene match: 8. The CDR3 totals 15 residues. Germline CDR1 SGHDT, CDR2 YYEEEE. This CDR3 is CASSLVGGHGDEQYF. The DNA of the CDR3 is TGTGCCAGCAGCTTGGTGGGAGGGCACGGCGACGAGCAGTACTTC.

The CDR3 DNA reads as TGCAGTGCTAGTTGGCCCGGGACTAGCGGGAAGTACTCTGGGGCCAACGTCCTGACTTTC. This gives the protein CSASWPGTSGKYSGANVLTF. The chain carries TRBV20-1 and TRBJ2-6; 13 bases are shared with TRBD2. Trimming cost V 3 bases and J 0 bases; bases outside gene matches: 11. The CDR3 totals 20 residues. Germline V gene lookup returns CDR1 DFQATT and CDR2 SNEGSKA (reference sequence).

CDR3 residues: CASSQEGLAGGEQFF. CDR3 coding DNA: TGTGCCAGCAGCCAAGAGGGACTAGCGGGAGGAGAGCAGTTCTTC. The rearrangement uses TRBV7-9 and TRBJ2-1, with TRBD2 identical over 15 bases. Germline values: CDR1 SEHNR, CDR2 FQNEAQ (reference sequence). The CDR3 consists of 15 residues. With V trimmed by 5 bases and J by 10 bases, 6 bases remained unmatched.

The V and J genes are TRBV2 and TRBJ1-2, with D possibly TRBD1 on 6 matching bases. CDR1 and CDR2 from the germline V gene are SNHLY and FYNNEI. Trimming took 6 bases from V and 3 from J, leaving 11 bases between them. The CDR3 totals 13 residues. CDR3 bases: TGTGCCAGCAGCTACAGGGTGGACTATGGCTACACCTTC. Translating it yields CASSYRVDYGYTF. Filled out from reference TRBV2 and TRBJ1-2, the complete variable domain reads EPEVTQTPSHQVTQMGQEVILRCVPISNHLYFYWYRQILGQKVEFLVSFYNNEISEKSEIFDDQFSVERPDGSNFTLKIRSTKLEDSAMYFCASSYRVDYGYTFGSGTRLTVV.

The chain joins TRBV5-6 to TRBJ2-7, with a tentative D call TRBD2 (6 bases). Germline CDR1 reads SGHDT; CDR2 reads YYEEEE. V dropped 4 bases and J dropped 2 bases, with 16 bases sitting between them. The CDR3 contains 15 residues. CDR3 loop: CASSLGGVLTYEQYF. In nucleotides, the CDR3 is TGTGCCAGCAGCCTTGGCGGGGTACTAACCTACGAGCAGTACTTC. The variable domain in full, with the rest retrieved from reference TRBV5-6 and TRBJ2-7, is DAGVTQSPTHLIKTRGQQVTLRCSPKSGHDTVSWYQQALGQGPQFIFQYYEEEERQRGNFPDRFSGHQFPNYSSELNVNALLLGDSALYLCASSLGGVLTYEQYFGPGTRLTVT.

The rearrangement links TRBV6-5 to TRBJ1-5; 10 nucleotides align to TRBD1. After removal of 5 bases from V and 7 bases from J, the junction contained 2 bases not matched to a gene. The CDR3 consists of 13 residues. In germline, CDR1 is MNHEY, CDR2 SVGAGI. DNA of the CDR3: TGTGCCAGCAGTCGGACAGGGGGACAGCCCCAGCATTTT. Translation: CASSRTGGQPQHF.

The chain uses TRBV4-1 and TRBJ2-7; the match to TRBD2 covers 13 bases. This CDR3 spans 17 amino acids. Germline V CDR1 and CDR2: MGHRA, YSYEKL. J gave up 3 bases and V 3 bases, and 8 bases lay outside the gene matches. For the CDR3, the DNA is TGCGCCAGCAGCCATAGACTAGCGGGGGGTTCGTTCTACGAGCAGTACTTC. Its translation is CASSHRLAGGSFYEQYF.

The chain joins TRBV7-2 to TRBJ2-4; TRBD2 matches 14 bases. The CDR3 consists of 17 residues. V was clipped by 2 bases and J by 7 bases; unmatched bases: 7. The germline V gene has CDR1 SGHTA and CDR2 FQGNSA. This CDR3 reads CASSLMGGLAGANIQYF. CDR3 coding DNA: TGTGCCAGCAGCTTAATGGGGGGACTAGCGGGAGCTAACATTCAGTACTTC.

The chain has TRBV5-1 and TRBJ2-5; possible D gene TRBD1, 5 bases. The CDR3 loop spans 15 amino acids. The V gene's germline CDR1 is SGHRS and CDR2 YFSETQ. Trimming cost V 9 bases and J 2 bases, with 20 bases left between them. The CDR3 DNA reads TGCGCCACCCGGCAGGGCTTAGGATCACAAGAGACCCAGTACTTC. This encodes CATRQGLGSQETQYF.

The gene calls are TRBV7-2 and TRBJ2-2; D is ambiguous. CDR3 size: 13 residues. The V gene lost 1 base and the J gene lost 5 bases, with 5 bases spanning the gap. CDR1 and CDR2 (germline): SGHTA, FQGNSA. CDR3 loop: CASSLVRTGELFF. The DNA for the CDR3 is TGTGCCAGCAGCTTAGTACGGACCGGGGAGCTGTTTTTT.

This clone was seen a single time. The chain has TRBV19 and TRBJ2-2, with TRBD2 as a possible D gene (5 bases). The length of the CDR3 is 14 residues. V was cut by 6 bases and J by 2 bases, with 10 bases left in between. Germline-derived CDR1 and CDR2 are LNHDA and SQIVND (reference sequence). The CDR3 DNA is TGTGCCAGTAGCCTGACTACAAACACCGGGGAGCTGTTTTTT. It translates to CASSLTTNTGELFF.

The chain has TRBV9 and TRBJ2-7; 8 nucleotides line up with TRBD2. The length of the CDR3 is 14 residues. V trimming: 0 bases; J trimming: 6 bases; junction bases outside the gene matches: 5. From germline, CDR1 is SGDLS and CDR2 YYNGEE. DNA for the CDR3: TGTGCCAGCAGCGTAGTCCCGGGAGGGAGCGAGCAGTACTTC. Translation gives CASSVVPGGSEQYF.

The chain employs TRBV6-5 and TRBJ1-1, with D perhaps TRBD1 (6 bases). Germline lookup yields CDR1 MNHEY and CDR2 SVGAGI. The CDR3 is 13 amino acids. V was pared by 6 bases and J by 0 bases, with 8 bases between. The CDR3 DNA sequence: TGTGCCAGCAGAAGACAGGTGAACACTGAAGCTTTCTTT. It specifies CASRRQVNTEAFF.

The chain joins TRBV4-2 to TRBJ1-2; D remains ambiguous. Germline CDR1 LGHNA, CDR2 YNFKEQ. V was cut by 0 bases and J by 1 base, with 9 bases left in between. There are 15 residues in the CDR3. In DNA form, the CDR3 reads TGTGCCAGCAGCCAAGAATTACAGCATAACTATGGCTACACCTTC. Translating it yields CASSQELQHNYGYTF.

The chain recombines TRBV5-4 with TRBJ2-7, with 7 nucleotides matching TRBD2. The CDR3 extends over 15 amino acids. Trimming took 3 bases from V and 0 from J; bases not matched to a gene: 6. CDR1 and CDR2 from the germline V gene are SGHNT and YYREEE (reference sequence). Written as DNA, the CDR3 is TGTGCCAGCAGCTCCGGCGGGGGAGGCTCCTACGAGCAGTACTTC. Its translation is CASSSGGGGSYEQYF.

The rearrangement links TRBV7-2 to TRBJ1-2; D possibly corresponds to TRBD1 (6 bases). Trimming pared 3 bases from V and 2 bases from J, leaving 10 bases between. CDR1 and CDR2 (germline): SGHTA, FQGNSA. There are 14 residues in the CDR3. CDR3 in DNA: TGTGCCAGCAGCTTGTGGACAGCGAACTATGGCTACACCTTC. This translates into CASSLWTANYGYTF.

The chain joins TRBV7-6 to TRBJ1-1; D not certain. The CDR3 length is 16 residues. V lost 2 bases, J lost 0 bases, and 13 bases lay in between. Per the germline V gene, CDR1 is SGHVS and CDR2 is FNYEAQ. The CDR3 DNA follows: TGTGCCAGCAGCTTATCCGGGTACCTCATGAACACTGAAGCTTTCTTT. It codes for CASSLSGYLMNTEAFF.

The V and J genes are TRBV18 and TRBJ1-1; D gene unclear. The germline V gene has CDR1 KGHSH and CDR2 LQKENI. CDR3 size: 14 residues. V gave up 3 bases and J gave up 5 bases, with 13 bases separating them. The CDR3 loop reads CASSPGVEETEAFF. CDR3 nucleotides: TGTGCCAGCTCACCGGGAGTTGAGGAGACTGAAGCTTTCTTT.

The chain links TRBV3-1 (or the pseudogene TRBV3-2) to TRBJ2-1; 7 bases agree with TRBD2. Trimming removed 1 base from V and 2 bases from J; junction bases left unmatched: 23. The CDR3 contains 22 residues. Germline V CDR1 and CDR2: LGHDT, YNNKEL (reference sequence). The CDR3 nucleotides are TGTGCCAGCAGCCAAGTAACGGGACTCCCCTCGTCCGGGACTACCCCCTACAATGAGCAGTTCTTC. Amino acid sequence: CASSQVTGLPSSGTTPYNEQFF.